The entry below describes one T cell receptor (beta chain). Germline V CDR1 and CDR2: SGHTA, FQGNSA. The V gene end was trimmed by 4 bases and the J gene end by 0 bases; junction bases not matched to a gene: 16. This CDR3 has 19 residues. This record comes from a study of monozygotic twins with cystic fibrosis. Generated by immunoSEQ multiplex PCR, the TCRdb table keeps only in-frame clones and is missing some. The sample lists around 10,000 clones; just over 99% were seen once. The sequence derives from a man aged 18 to 29 with cystic fibrosis. The V call is TRBV7-2, the J call TRBJ2-7, with 9 bases matching TRBD1. The sample consisted of blood. This chain's CDR3 is CASSSLPGQGQTISYEQYF. CDR3 sequence (DNA): TGTGCCAGCAGCTCCCTTCCGGGACAGGGTCAGACAATCTCCTACGAGCAGTACTTC.